This TCR beta chain originates from a study of identical twins. General study points: Shared out-of-frame alpha sequences (those common to twins) showed excess low generation probability.

About this clonotype itself: Its antigen is unidentified.

Using its own MiXCR run on the 5' RACE reads, TCRdb lists one record per CDR3 protein. In the table there are 1.5 million to 2 million distinct CDR3 sequences, roughly a third of which are singletons. The CDR3 contains 15 residues. CDR1 and CDR2 (germline): MNHNS, SASEGT. The V end was cut by 4 bases, the J end by 4 bases, with 16 bases between. The TCR originated in a newborn girl in good health. The chain carries TRBV6-1 and TRBJ1-2, with a weak D call TRBD1 (6 bases). The specimen was cord blood. The DNA for the CDR3 is TGTGCCAGCAGTGCGACAGGTTCCCGGGGCTATGGCTACACCTTC. Encoded protein: CASSATGSRGYGYTF.